What follows is one TCR beta chain and its context. Since all of the isolated RNA was reverse transcribed, expressed TCRB transcripts were what got sequenced. Generated by immunoSEQ multiplex PCR, the TCRdb table keeps only in-frame clones and is missing some. The table has some 900,000 clones, under 20% seen once. These data originate in a study of beta chain features in type 1 diabetes. The TCR was taken from a woman in her late teens or twenties in good health. Sequences were obtained from naive CD4+ T cells from blood.

Written as DNA, the CDR3 is TGTGCCAGCAATTCCGCGCGGGAGCAGTACTTC. Its translation: CASNSAREQYF. The V and J genes are TRBV28 and TRBJ2-7; D not resolved. Deletions cut 7 bases from V and 7 bases from J, with 11 bases between. The CDR3 extends over 11 amino acids. Germline V gene lookup returns CDR1 MDHEN and CDR2 SYDVKM.